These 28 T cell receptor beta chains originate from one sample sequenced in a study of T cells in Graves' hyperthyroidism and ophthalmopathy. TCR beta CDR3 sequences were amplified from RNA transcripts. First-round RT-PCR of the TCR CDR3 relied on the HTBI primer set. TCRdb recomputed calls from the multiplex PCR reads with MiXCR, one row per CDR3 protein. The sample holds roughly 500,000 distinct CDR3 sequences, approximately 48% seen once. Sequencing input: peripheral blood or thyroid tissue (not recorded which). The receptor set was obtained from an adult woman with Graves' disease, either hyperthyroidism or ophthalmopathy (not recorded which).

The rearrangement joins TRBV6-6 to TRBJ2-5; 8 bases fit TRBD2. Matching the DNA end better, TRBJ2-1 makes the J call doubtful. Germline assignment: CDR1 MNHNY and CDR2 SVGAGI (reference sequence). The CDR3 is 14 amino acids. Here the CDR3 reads CATSNPGLENEQFF. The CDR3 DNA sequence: TGTGCCACATCGAATCCGGGACTAGAGAATGAGCAGTTCTTC.

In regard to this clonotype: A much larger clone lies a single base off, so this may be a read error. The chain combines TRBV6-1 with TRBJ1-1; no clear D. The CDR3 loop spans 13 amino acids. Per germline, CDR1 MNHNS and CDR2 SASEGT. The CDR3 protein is CASSEPVNTEASF. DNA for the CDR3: TGTGCCAGCAGTGAACCGGTAAACACTGAAGCTTCCTTT.

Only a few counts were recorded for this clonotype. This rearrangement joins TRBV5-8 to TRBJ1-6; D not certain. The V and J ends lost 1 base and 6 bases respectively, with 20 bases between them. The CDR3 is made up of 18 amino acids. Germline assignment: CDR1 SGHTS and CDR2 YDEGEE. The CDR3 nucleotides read TGTGCCAGCAGCTTGTCCCCGGACGGACTCGGGATTAATTCACCCCTCCACTTT. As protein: CASSLSPDGLGINSPLHF.

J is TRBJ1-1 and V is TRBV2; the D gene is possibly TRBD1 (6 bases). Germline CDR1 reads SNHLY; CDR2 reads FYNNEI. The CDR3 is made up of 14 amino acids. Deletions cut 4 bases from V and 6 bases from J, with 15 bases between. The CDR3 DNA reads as TGTGCCAGCAGTGGACCACAGGGTCTTTCTGAAGCTTTCTTT. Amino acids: CASSGPQGLSEAFF.

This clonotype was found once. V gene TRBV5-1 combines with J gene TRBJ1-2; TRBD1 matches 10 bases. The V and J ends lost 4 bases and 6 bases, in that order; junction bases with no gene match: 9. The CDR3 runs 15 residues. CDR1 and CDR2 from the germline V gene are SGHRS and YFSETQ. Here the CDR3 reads CASSGSTGGANGYTF. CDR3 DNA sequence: TGCGCCAGCAGCGGGTCGACAGGGGGCGCGAATGGCTACACCTTC.

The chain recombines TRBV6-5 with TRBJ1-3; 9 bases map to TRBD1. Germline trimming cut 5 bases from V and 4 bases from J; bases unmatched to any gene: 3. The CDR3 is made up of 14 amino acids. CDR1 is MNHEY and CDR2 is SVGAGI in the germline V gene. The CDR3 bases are TGTGCCAGCAGTGGGACAGGGCCCGGAAACACCATATATTTT. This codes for CASSGTGPGNTIYF.

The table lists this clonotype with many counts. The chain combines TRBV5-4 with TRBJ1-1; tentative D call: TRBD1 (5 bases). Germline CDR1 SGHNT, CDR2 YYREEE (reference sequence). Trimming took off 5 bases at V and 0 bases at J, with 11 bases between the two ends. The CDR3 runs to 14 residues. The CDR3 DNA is TGTGCCAGCAGATCCGGGACGGTGAACACTGAAGCTTTCTTT. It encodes CASRSGTVNTEAFF.

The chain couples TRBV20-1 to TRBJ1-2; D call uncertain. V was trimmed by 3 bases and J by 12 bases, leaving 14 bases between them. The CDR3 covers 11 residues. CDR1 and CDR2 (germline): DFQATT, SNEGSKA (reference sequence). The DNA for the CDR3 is TGCAGTGCTAGTAGGCCAGCTGGAAACACCTTC. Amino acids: CSASRPAGNTF.

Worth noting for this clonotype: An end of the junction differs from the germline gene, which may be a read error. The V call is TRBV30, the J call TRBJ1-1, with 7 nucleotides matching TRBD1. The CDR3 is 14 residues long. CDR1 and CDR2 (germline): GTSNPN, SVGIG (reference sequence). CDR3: CAWTFGTANTEAFF. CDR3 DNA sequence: TGTGCTTGGACCTTTGGGACAGCGAACACTGAAGCTTTCTTT.

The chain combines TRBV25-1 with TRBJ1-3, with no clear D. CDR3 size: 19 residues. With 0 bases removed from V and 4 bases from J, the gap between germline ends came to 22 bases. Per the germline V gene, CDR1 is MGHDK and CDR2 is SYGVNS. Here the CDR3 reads CASSEYGPGEGQSGNTIYF. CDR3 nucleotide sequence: TGTGCCAGCAGTGAATATGGGCCGGGAGAGGGCCAGTCGGGAAACACCATATATTTT.

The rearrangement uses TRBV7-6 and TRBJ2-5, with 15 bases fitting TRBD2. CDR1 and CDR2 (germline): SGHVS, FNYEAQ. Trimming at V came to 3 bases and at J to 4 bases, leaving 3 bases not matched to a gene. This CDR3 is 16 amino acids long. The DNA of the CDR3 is TGTGCCAGCAGCTTTGGACTAGCGGGAGGGCCAGAGACCCAGTACTTC. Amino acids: CASSFGLAGGPETQYF.

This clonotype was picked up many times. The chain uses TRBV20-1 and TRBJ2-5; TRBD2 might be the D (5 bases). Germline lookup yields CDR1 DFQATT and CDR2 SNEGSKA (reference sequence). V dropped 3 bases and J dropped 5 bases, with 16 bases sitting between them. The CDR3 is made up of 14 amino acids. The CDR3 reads CSASRGSIWETQYF. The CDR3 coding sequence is TGCAGTGCTAGCCGTGGGAGTATTTGGGAGACCCAGTACTTC.

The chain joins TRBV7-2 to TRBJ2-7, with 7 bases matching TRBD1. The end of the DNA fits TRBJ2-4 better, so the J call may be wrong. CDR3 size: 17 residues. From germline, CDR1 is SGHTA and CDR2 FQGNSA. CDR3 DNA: TGTGCCAGCAGCCCCGATACAGGGGTGGGAGCCAAAAACATTCAGTACTTC. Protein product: CASSPDTGVGAKNIQYF.

Here the CDR3 DNA reads TGTGCCATCAGTGAGTCGGATGGGGTGGGACAGCCCCAGCATTTT. Translating gives CAISESDGVGQPQHF. V usage is TRBV10-3 and J usage is TRBJ1-5; D ambiguous. Trimming took off 0 bases at V and 7 bases at J, with 13 bases between the two ends. The CDR3 length is 15 residues. Germline V gene lookup returns CDR1 ENHRY and CDR2 SYGVKD.

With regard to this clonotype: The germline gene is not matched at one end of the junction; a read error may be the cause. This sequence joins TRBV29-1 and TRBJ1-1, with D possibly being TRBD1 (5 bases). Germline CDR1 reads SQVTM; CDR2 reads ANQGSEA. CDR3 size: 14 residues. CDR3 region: CGVGRGPGNTEAFF. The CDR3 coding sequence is TGCGGCGTTGGGAGGGGTCCCGGGAACACTGAAGCTTTCTTT.

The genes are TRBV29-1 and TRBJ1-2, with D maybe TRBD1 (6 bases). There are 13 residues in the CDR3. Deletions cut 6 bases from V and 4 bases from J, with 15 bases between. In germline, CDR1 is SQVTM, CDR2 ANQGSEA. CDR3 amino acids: CSVVWWGPYGYTF. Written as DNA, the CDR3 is TGCAGCGTCGTCTGGTGGGGGCCCTATGGCTACACCTTC.

The CDR3 DNA sequence: TGTGCCAGCAGTTCAGGGAAGGTTGACGAAAAACTGTTTTTT. Protein product: CASSSGKVDEKLFF. The chain recombines TRBV7-6 with TRBJ1-4; TRBD1 is a possible D gene (5 bases). Trimming took 6 bases from V and 8 from J, leaving 16 bases between them. This CDR3 spans 14 amino acids. Germline assignment: CDR1 SGHVS and CDR2 FNYEAQ.

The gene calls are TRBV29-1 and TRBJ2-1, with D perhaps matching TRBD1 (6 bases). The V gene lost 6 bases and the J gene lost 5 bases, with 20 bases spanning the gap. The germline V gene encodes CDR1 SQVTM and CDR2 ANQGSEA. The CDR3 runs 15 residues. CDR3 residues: CSVERQTGPNNEQFF. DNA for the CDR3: TGCAGCGTCGAAAGACAGACAGGACCCAACAATGAGCAGTTCTTC.

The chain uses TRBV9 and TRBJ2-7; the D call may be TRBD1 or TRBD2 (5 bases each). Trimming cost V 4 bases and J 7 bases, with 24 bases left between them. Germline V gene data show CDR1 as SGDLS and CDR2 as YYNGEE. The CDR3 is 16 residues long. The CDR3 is CASSLARGQPMKEQYF. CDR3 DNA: TGTGCCAGCAGCTTAGCCCGGGGCCAACCCATGAAGGAGCAGTACTTC. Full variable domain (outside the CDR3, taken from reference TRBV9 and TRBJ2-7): DSGVTQTPKHLITATGQRVTLRCSPRSGDLSVYWYQQSLDQGLQFLIQYYNGEERAKGNILERFSAQQFPDLHSELNLSSLELGDSALYFCASSLARGQPMKEQYFGPGTRLTVT.

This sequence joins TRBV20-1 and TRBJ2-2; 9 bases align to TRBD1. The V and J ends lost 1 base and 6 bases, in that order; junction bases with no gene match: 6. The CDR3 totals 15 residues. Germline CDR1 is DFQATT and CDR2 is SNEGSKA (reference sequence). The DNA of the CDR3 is TGCAGTGCTAGAGCGCCGGACAGGGGCGCCGGGGAGCTGTTTTTT. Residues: CSARAPDRGAGELFF.

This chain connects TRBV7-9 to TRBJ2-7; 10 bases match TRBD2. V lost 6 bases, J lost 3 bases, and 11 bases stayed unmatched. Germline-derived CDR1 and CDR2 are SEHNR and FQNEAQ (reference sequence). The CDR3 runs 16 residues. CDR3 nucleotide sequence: TGTGCCAGCAGTTACCCCCAGCGGGAGGGTCTCTACGAGCAGTACTTC. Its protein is CASSYPQREGLYEQYF.

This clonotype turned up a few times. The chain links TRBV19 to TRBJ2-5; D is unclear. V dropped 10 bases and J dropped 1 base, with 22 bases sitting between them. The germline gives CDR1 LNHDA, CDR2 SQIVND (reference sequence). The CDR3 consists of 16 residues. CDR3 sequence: CATSDRATDLQETQYF. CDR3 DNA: TGTGCCACCAGTGATAGGGCTACGGACCTCCAAGAGACCCAGTACTTC.

The CDR3 here is CASDRGLAGANVLTF. The CDR3 nucleotides are TGTGCCAGTGACAGGGGGCTTGCTGGGGCCAACGTCCTGACTTTC. The rearrangement uses TRBV2 and TRBJ2-6; TRBD1 agrees at 10 bases. Trimming took 9 bases from V and 2 from J; bases not matched to a gene: 4. This CDR3 comprises 15 residues. Germline V gives CDR1 SNHLY, CDR2 FYNNEI.

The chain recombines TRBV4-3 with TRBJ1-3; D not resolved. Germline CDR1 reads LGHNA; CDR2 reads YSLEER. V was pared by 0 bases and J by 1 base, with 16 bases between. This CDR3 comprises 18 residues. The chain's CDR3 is CASSQEYWVGGSGNTIYF. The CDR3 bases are TGCGCCAGCAGCCAAGAGTATTGGGTCGGAGGATCTGGAAACACCATATATTTT.

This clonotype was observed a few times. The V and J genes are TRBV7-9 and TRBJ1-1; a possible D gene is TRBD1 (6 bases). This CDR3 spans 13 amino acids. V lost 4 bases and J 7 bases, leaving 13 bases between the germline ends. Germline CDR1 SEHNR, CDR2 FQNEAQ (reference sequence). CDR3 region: CASSYRPGDEAFF. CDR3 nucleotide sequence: TGTGCCAGCAGCTACCGACCAGGGGATGAAGCTTTCTTT.

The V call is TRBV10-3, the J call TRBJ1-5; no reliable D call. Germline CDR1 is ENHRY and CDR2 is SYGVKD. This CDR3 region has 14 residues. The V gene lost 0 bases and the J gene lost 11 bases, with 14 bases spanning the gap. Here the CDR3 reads CAISESIQKETQHF. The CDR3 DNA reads TGTGCCATCAGTGAGTCGATTCAGAAAGAGACCCAGCATTTT.

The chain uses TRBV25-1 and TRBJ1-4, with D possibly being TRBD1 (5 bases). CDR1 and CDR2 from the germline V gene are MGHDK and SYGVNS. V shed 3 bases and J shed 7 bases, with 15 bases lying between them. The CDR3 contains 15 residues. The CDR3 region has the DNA TGTGCCAGCAGTGACTCGAGGGGAGCGGGTGAAAAACTGTTTTTT. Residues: CASSDSRGAGEKLFF.

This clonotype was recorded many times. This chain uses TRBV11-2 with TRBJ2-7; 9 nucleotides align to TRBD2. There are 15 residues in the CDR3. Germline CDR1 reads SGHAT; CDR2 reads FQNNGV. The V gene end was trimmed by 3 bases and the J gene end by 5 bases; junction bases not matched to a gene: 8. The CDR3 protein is CASSLTSGRRHEQYF. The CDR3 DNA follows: TGTGCCAGCAGCTTGACTAGCGGCAGGCGGCACGAGCAGTACTTC.